A selection of T cell receptor beta chains follows, all from one sample in a study of cytomegalovirus exposure and HLA in healthy donors. Clones were read by immunoSEQ multiplex PCR, and TCRdb kept only the in-frame ones, dropping some. Of around 140,000 clones listed, around four fifths are singletons. The sequenced sample was PBMCs. The receptors shown here come from a woman aged 40 to 55 in good health and CMV-seronegative. Both conserved end residues are part of each CDR3. Fields, in order: D gene, V gene, clone size, J gene, CDR3 length, CDR3 protein, CDR3 DNA. D genes are given only for firm matches. Expanded clones are given a class, and other clones once, few, many or no size at all.

.	TRBV28	.	TRBJ2-5	17	CASKGLLWGQDQETQYF	TGTGCCAGCAAGGGCCTTTTGTGGGGGCAGGACCAAGAGACCCAGTACTTC
.	TRBV4-2	.	TRBJ1-6	18	CASSHFLPGIAYNSPLHF	TGTGCCAGCAGCCACTTCCTCCCAGGGATCGCCTATAATTCACCCCTCCACTTT
TRBD1	TRBV6-1	few	TRBJ2-7	14	CASSDPGTGYEQYF	TGTGCCAGCAGTGACCCCGGGACAGGATACGAGCAGTACTTC
TRBD2	TRBV28	.	TRBJ2-7	17	CASSSHGTSGNLYEQYF	TGTGCCAGCAGTTCTCATGGGACTAGCGGGAACCTTTACGAGCAGTACTTC
.	TRBV5-6	.	TRBJ2-1	13	CASSLAQYNEQFF	TGTGCCAGCAGCTTAGCTCAATACAATGAGCAGTTCTTC
.	TRBV7-2	.	TRBJ2-6	15	CASSLTSSGANVLTF	TGTGCCAGCAGCCTTACATCTTCTGGGGCCAACGTCCTGACTTTC
TRBD1	TRBV7-2	.	TRBJ1-1	15	CASSPGQPQGTEAFF	TGTGCCAGCAGCCCGGGACAGCCCCAGGGAACTGAAGCTTTCTTT
.	TRBV28	.	TRBJ1-5	14	CASSELKGDQPQHF	TGTGCCAGCAGTGAATTGAAGGGGGATCAGCCCCAGCATTTT
.	TRBV27	few	TRBJ2-7	12	CASSLTSGVQYF	TGTGCCAGCAGTTTGACCTCAGGGGTGCAGTACTTC
.	TRBV27	once	TRBJ2-3	15	CASSFWTSSTDTQYF	TGTGCCAGCAGTTTCTGGACTTCTAGCACAGATACGCAGTATTTT
TRBD1	TRBV11-2	once	TRBJ2-3	16	CASSLLGQVYTDTQYF	TGTGCCAGCAGCTTACTAGGACAGGTCTACACAGATACGCAGTATTTT
TRBD1	TRBV20-1	.	TRBJ2-7	11	CTSKQGNEQYF	TGCACATCAAAACAGGGGAACGAGCAGTACTTC
TRBD2	TRBV11-3	.	TRBJ2-3	17	CASSSGLAGPSTDTQYF	TGTGCCAGCAGCTCCGGACTAGCCGGGCCTAGCACAGATACGCAGTATTTT
.	TRBV29-1	.	TRBJ2-5	17	CSEESYLVGAGQETQYF	TGCAGCGAGGAAAGCTATCTGGTCGGGGCGGGGCAAGAGACCCAGTACTTC
TRBD1	TRBV29-1	once	TRBJ2-2	15	CSAASGTGATGELFF	TGCAGCGCCGCCTCGGGGACAGGGGCCACCGGGGAGCTGTTTTTT
.	TRBV27	.	TRBJ2-3	14	CASSMTQGYDTQYF	TGTGCCAGCAGTATGACACAGGGCTACGATACGCAGTATTTT
TRBD2	TRBV30	.	TRBJ2-7	15	CAWRGRLADSYERYF	TGTGCCTGGAGGGGTAGACTAGCGGACTCCTACGAGCGGTACTTC
.	TRBV15	.	TRBJ1-4	17	CATRDRATDATNEKLFF	TGTGCCACCAGAGACAGAGCCACCGATGCAACTAATGAAAAACTGTTTTTT
TRBD1	TRBV6-6	.	TRBJ1-4	13	CASNDRGNEKLFF	TGTGCCAGCAATGACAGGGGTAATGAAAAACTGTTTTTT
.	TRBV11-1	.	TRBJ2-7	16	CASSFLPSGATYEQYF	TGTGCCAGCAGCTTTTTACCTTCAGGGGCCACCTACGAGCAGTACTTC
.	TRBV28	.	TRBJ2-5	16	CASSLQGRVDKETQYF	TGTGCCAGCAGTTTGCAGGGGCGCGTGGATAAAGAGACCCAGTACTTC
.	TRBV29-1	.	TRBJ2-1	14	CSLMGPGGVNEQFF	TGTAGCCTGATGGGCCCCGGAGGTGTCAATGAGCAGTTCTTC
.	TRBV2	.	TRBJ2-6	15	CASMVVGGGANVLTF	TGTGCCAGCATGGTAGTCGGAGGTGGGGCCAACGTCCTGACTTTC
.	TRBV11-2	.	TRBJ2-2	16	CASSRGAGWRTGELFF	TGTGCCAGCAGCCGGGGGGCAGGTTGGAGGACCGGGGAGCTGTTTTTT
TRBD1	TRBV9	.	TRBJ2-2	16	CASSPRDRGSTGELFF	TGTGCCAGCAGCCCCCGGGACAGGGGGTCCACCGGGGAGCTGTTTTTT
TRBD2	TRBV14	.	TRBJ2-7	14	CASSLGLGFDEQYF	TGTGCCAGCAGCCTGGGACTAGGGTTCGACGAGCAGTACTTC
TRBD2	TRBV19	.	TRBJ2-7	14	CASSSLAESYEQYF	TGTGCCAGTAGTTCCCTAGCGGAATCTTACGAGCAGTACTTC
.	TRBV27	.	TRBJ2-7	13	CASSPRGGYEQYF	TGTGCCAGCAGCCCTAGGGGGGGATACGAGCAGTACTTC
TRBD2	TRBV7-3	once	TRBJ2-1	16	CASSLSGGRAYNEQFF	TGTGCCAGCAGCTTAAGCGGCGGGAGGGCCTACAATGAGCAGTTCTTC
.	TRBV7-2	.	TRBJ1-6	14	CASSSRSNNSPLHF	TGTGCCAGCAGCTCCCGGTCCAACAATTCACCCCTCCACTTT
.	TRBV21-1	.	TRBJ1-6	14	CASSNGQGNSPLHF	TGTGCCAGCAGCAACGGACAGGGAAATTCACCCCTCCACTTT
.	TRBV9	.	TRBJ1-4	13	CASSVAGNEKLFF	TGTGCCAGCAGCGTTGCCGGGAATGAAAAACTGTTTTTT
TRBD1	TRBV4-2	.	TRBJ2-7	16	CASSATGTGDYYEQYF	TGTGCCAGCAGCGCAACCGGGACAGGAGACTACTACGAGCAGTACTTC